This record concerns one TCR beta chain sequence. What it binds is not known. The data derive from a study of breast tumors, draining lymph nodes, adjacent tissues. TCRdb analysed the multiplex PCR reads with MiXCR anew, one entry per CDR3 protein. The sample has over 200,000 distinct CDR3 sequences; approximately 31% are singletons. V lost 8 bases and J 5 bases, leaving 18 bases between the germline ends. The CDR3 consists of 15 residues. Study observations and caveats: Data only fit, rather than demonstrated, lymph node origin of most tumor T cells. Tumor repertoires ranked between lymph nodes and nontumor tissue in diversity, with V and J gene preferences.

Axillary draining lymph nodes of breast cancer patients supplied the node samples. The chain carries TRBV12-3 or TRBV12-4 and TRBJ1-4; D is uncertain. The source is a female donor with breast cancer. Some clones in this sample may be carry-over from other donors' samples. Sequencing was performed on axillary lymph node tissue. The CDR3 spells CASGREEEINEKLFF. CDR3 bases: TGTGCCAGCGGCAGAGAGGAGGAGATCAATGAAAAACTGTTTTTT.